This note documents a single TCR beta chain sequence. Study processing details: The authors estimated nucleated cell counts from reference gene primer amplification. Assay used: immunoSEQ multiplex PCR; TCRdb lists only in-frame clones, some missing. The D gene and trimming were derived from the DNA, and the V and J assignments and clone size from that table. Of fewer than 350,000 clones in the sample, approximately 85% were seen once. This specimen comes from a study of blood T cell repertoires in COVID-19. Study details: Samples of COVID-19 (acute and convalescent) were obtained from the United States, Italy and Spain. The cDNA or gDNA used as material had been derived from T cells, B-cell-depleted T cells, or PBMCs.

This CDR3 region has 14 residues. The V end was cut by 1 base, the J end by 8 bases, with 14 bases between. Germline CDR1 MDHEN, CDR2 SYDVKM. The source of this sequence is a human donor in a cohort sampled during active COVID-19. The V and J genes are TRBV28 and TRBJ1-2; tentative D call: TRBD1 (5 bases). The material sequenced was peripheral blood. The CDR3 sequence: CASSLYGGAGGYTF. The CDR3 DNA is TGTGCCAGCAGTTTATATGGAGGGGCTGGCGGCTACACCTTC.